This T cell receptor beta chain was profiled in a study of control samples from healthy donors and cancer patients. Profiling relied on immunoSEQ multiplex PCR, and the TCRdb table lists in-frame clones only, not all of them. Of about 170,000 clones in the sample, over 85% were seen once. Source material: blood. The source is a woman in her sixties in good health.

CDR3 nucleotide sequence: TGCGCCAGCAGCATGGGTGGGATTGCAGGGGGCGAGAGCTATGGCTACACCTTC. Its protein is CASSMGGIAGGESYGYTF. The rearrangement links TRBV5-1 to TRBJ1-2; 8 bases agree with TRBD1. The J segment lost 4 bases and the V segment lost 4 bases, leaving 18 bases of the junction unmatched. Per the germline V gene, CDR1 is SGHRS and CDR2 is YFSETQ. CDR3 length: 18 residues. The full variable domain, its missing parts supplied by reference TRBV5-1 and TRBJ1-2, is KAGVTQTPRYLIKTRGQQVTLSCSPISGHRSVSWYQQTPGQGLQFLFEYFSETQRNKGNFPGRFSGRQFSNSRSEMNVSTLELGDSALYLCASSMGGIAGGESYGYTFGSGTRLTVV.